The 9 T cell receptor beta chains given below trace back to one sample, sequenced in a study of cytomegalovirus exposure and HLA in healthy donors. 13 Jbeta primers and 60 Vbeta primers were used for the PCR. Measured with immunoSEQ multiplex PCR; TCRdb has only the in-frame clones, and not every one. The sample lists some 150,000 clones; 77% were seen once. Sequenced: PBMCs. The receptors here all came from a female donor in good health and CMV-seronegative.

This chain uses TRBV7-2 with TRBJ2-7; 9 positions match TRBD2. Unmatched junction bases numbered 10, after V lost 5 bases and J lost 5 bases. From germline, CDR1 is SGHTA and CDR2 FQGNSA. The CDR3 totals 15 residues. CDR3 DNA: TGTGCCAGCAGCGTCGTTAGCGGGGGAGGCAACGAGCAGTACTTC. It is translated as CASSVVSGGGNEQYF.

In this sample, this clone turned up many times. The V call is TRBV11-2, the J call TRBJ2-7; weak D call: TRBD1 (6 bases). This CDR3 is built from 15 residues. Trimming removed 1 base from V and 0 bases from J, with 10 bases in between. The germline V gene has CDR1 SGHAT and CDR2 FQNNGV. The CDR3 bases are TGTGCCAGCAGCTTAGGCCCAGGGGACTCCTACGAGCAGTACTTC. Residues: CASSLGPGDSYEQYF.

The chain is built from TRBV11-3 and TRBJ1-2, with 7 bases aligning to TRBD1. From germline, CDR1 is SGHNT and CDR2 YENEEA. The trim removed 3 bases at V and 8 bases at J, leaving 6 bases unmatched. CDR3 length: 13 residues. CDR3 amino acids: CASSLPTGDGYTF. CDR3 sequence (DNA): TGTGCCAGCAGCTTGCCCACAGGGGACGGCTACACCTTC.

This chain links TRBV7-3 with TRBJ2-7, with no clear D. This CDR3 is 15 amino acids long. The V end was cut by 4 bases, the J end by 2 bases, with 15 bases between. Germline V lookup: CDR1 SGHTA, CDR2 FQGTGA. The CDR3 protein is CASSSPSRGTYEQYF. The CDR3 region has the DNA TGTGCCAGCAGCTCTCCCTCTAGAGGTACCTACGAGCAGTACTTC.

The V call is TRBV4-2, the J call TRBJ2-2; D might be TRBD2 (6 bases). Per germline, CDR1 LGHNA and CDR2 YNFKEQ. The CDR3 runs 16 residues. Trimming took off 5 bases at V and 3 bases at J, with 16 bases between the two ends. CDR3 loop: CASSKGPSGDTGELFF. In DNA form, the CDR3 reads TGTGCCAGCAGCAAAGGACCATCGGGGGACACCGGGGAGCTGTTTTTT.

This clone was seen more than once but under ten times. CDR3 coding DNA: TGTGCCAGCAGCGCGCAAAGGACTCTAGGTGGCTACACCTTC. Residues: CASSAQRTLGGYTF. This rearrangement joins TRBV7-9 to TRBJ1-2, with unresolved D. There are 14 residues in the CDR3. CDR1 SEHNR and CDR2 FQNEAQ come from the germline V gene (reference sequence). V lost 5 bases and J lost 7, with 17 bases in between. Full variable domain (rest looked up from reference TRBV7-9 and TRBJ1-2): DTGVSQNPRHKITKRGQNVTFRCDPISEHNRLYWYRQTLGQGPEFLTYFQNEAQLEKSRLLSDRFSAERPKGSFSTLEIQRTEQGDSAMYLCASSAQRTLGGYTFGSGTRLTVV.

Here the CDR3 reads CASSLRDRGIFNTEAFF. Here the CDR3 DNA reads TGTGCCAGCAGTCTCCGGGACAGGGGGATTTTTAACACTGAAGCTTTCTTT. This sequence joins TRBV27 and TRBJ1-1; 11 nucleotides agree with TRBD1. This CDR3 has 17 amino acids. Germline-derived CDR1 and CDR2 are MNHEY and SMNVEV (reference sequence). Trimming took 5 bases from V and 2 from J; bases not matched to a gene: 10.

The chain carries TRBV15 and TRBJ2-7; 10 nucleotides line up with TRBD1. J gave up 3 bases and V 5 bases, and 4 bases lay outside the gene matches. The CDR3 has 14 residues. CDR1 and CDR2 (germline): LNHNV, YYDKDF (reference sequence). DNA of the CDR3: TGTGCCACCAGCCCGGACAGGGGGGTCTACGAGCAGTACTTC. Its translation is CATSPDRGVYEQYF.

For this clone: The junction departs from germline at one end; a sequencing error may be responsible. This sequence joins TRBV28 and TRBJ1-2; D possibly corresponds to TRBD1 (5 bases). Germline assignment: CDR1 MDHEN and CDR2 SYDVKM. This CDR3 spans 15 amino acids. The CDR3 is CASSLGGNLNYDYTF. In DNA, the CDR3 is TGTGCCAGCAGTTTAGGGGGGAACCTAAACTATGACTACACCTTC.